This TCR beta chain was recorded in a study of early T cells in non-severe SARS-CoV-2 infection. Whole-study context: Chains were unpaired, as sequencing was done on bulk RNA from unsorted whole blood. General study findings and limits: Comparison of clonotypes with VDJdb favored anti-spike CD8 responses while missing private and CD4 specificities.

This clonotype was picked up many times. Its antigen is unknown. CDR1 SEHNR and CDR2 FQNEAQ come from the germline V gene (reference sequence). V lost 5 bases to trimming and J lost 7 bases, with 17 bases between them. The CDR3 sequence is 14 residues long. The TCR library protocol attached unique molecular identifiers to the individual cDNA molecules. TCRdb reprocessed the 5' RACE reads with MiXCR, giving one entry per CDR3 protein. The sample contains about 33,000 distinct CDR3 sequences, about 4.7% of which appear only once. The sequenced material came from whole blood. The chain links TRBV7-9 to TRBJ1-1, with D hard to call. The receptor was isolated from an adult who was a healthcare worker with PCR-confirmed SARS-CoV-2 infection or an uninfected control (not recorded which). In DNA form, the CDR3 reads TGTGCCAGCAGCCAGGTCCAGCCGGGCCGTGAAGCTTTCTTT. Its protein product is CASSQVQPGREAFF. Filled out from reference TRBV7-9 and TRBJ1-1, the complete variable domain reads DTGVSQNPRHKITKRGQNVTFRCDPISEHNRLYWYRQTLGQGPEFLTYFQNEAQLEKSRLLSDRFSAERPKGSFSTLEIQRTEQGDSAMYLCASSQVQPGREAFFGQGTRLTVV.